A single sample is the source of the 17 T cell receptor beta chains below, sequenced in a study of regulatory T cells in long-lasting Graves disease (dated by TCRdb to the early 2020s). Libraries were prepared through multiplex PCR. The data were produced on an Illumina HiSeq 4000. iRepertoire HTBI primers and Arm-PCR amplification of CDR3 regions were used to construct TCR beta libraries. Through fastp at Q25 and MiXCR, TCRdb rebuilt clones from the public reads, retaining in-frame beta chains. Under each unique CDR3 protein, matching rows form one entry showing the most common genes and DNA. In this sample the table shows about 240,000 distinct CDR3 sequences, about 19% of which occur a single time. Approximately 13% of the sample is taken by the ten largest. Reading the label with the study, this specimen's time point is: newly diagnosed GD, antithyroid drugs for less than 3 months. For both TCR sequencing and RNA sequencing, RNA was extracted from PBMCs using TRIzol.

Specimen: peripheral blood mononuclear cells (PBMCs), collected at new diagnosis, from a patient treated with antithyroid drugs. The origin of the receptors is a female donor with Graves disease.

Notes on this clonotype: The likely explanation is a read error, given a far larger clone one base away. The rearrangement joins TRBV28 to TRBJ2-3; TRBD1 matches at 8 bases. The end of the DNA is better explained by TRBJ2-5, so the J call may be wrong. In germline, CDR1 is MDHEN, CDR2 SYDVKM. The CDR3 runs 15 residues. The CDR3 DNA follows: TGTGCCAGCAGTTCGACAGGGGACACCCCAGAGACCCAGTACTTC. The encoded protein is CASSSTGDTPETQYF.

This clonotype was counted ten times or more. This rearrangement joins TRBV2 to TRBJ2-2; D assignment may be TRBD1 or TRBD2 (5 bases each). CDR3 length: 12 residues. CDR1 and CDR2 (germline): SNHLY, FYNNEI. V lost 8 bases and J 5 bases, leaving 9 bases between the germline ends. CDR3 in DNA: TGTGCCAGCGGTTGGGGGACCGGGGAGCTGTTTTTT. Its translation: CASGWGTGELFF.

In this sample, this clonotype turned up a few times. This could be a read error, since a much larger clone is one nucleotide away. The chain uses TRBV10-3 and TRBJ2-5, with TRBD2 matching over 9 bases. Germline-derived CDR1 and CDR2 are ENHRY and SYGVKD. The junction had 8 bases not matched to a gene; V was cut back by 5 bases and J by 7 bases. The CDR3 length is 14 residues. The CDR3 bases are TGTGCCATCAGTCAAGCGGGAGGTGAGAGGACCCAGTACTTC. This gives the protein CAISQAGGERTQYF.

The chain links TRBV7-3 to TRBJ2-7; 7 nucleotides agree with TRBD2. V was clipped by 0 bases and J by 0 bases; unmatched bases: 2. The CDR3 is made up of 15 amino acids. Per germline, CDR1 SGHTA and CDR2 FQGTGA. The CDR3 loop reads CASSLTGGSSYEQYF. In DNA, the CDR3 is TGTGCCAGCAGCTTAACCGGGGGGAGCTCCTACGAGCAGTACTTC.

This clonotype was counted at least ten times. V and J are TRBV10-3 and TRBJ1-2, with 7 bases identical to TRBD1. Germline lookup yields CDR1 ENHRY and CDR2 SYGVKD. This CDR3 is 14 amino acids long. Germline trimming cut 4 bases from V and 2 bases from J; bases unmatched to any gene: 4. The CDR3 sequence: CAISVRTGNYGYTF. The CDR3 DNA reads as TGTGCCATCAGTGTCAGGACAGGCAACTATGGCTACACCTTC.

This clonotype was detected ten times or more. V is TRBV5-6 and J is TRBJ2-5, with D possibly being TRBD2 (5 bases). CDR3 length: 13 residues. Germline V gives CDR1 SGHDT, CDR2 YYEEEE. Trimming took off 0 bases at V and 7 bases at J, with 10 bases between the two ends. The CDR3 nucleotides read TGTGCCAGCAGCTTGGACAGTCGGGGGACCCAGTACTTC. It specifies CASSLDSRGTQYF.

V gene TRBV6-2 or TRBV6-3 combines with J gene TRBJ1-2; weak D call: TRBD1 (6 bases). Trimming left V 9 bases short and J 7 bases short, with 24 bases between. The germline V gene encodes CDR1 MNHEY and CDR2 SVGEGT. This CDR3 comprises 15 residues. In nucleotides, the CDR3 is TGTGCCAGTTCACTGGGGGGGCAAGTCGCGAGTGGCTACACCTTC. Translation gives CASSLGGQVASGYTF.

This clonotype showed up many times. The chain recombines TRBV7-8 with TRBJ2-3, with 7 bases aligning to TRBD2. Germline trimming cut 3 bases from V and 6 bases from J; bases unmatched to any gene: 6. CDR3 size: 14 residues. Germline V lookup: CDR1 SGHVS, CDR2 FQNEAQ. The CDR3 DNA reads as TGTGCCAGCAGCTTTGAAGCGGGGCGGGATACGCAGTATTTT. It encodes CASSFEAGRDTQYF.

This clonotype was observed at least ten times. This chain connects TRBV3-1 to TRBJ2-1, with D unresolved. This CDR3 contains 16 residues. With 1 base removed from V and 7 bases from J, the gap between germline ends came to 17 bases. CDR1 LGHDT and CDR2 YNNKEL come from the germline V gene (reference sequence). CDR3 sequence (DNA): TGTGCCAGCAGCCAAGTATTGGGTCGCCAACAGAATGAGCAGTTCTTC. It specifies CASSQVLGRQQNEQFF.

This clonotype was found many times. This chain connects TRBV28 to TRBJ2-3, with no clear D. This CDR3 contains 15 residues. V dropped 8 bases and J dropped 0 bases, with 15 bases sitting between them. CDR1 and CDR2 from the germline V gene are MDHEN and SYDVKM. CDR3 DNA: TGTGCCAGCCAATCCCAACAGATTAGCACAGATACGCAGTATTTT. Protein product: CASQSQQISTDTQYF.

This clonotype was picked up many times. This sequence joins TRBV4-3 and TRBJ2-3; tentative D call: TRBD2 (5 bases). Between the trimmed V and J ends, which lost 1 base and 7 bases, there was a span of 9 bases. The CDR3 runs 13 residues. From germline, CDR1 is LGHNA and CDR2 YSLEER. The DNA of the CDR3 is TGCGCCAGCAGCCAAGGCCGGGGAAATACGCAGTATTTT. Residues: CASSQGRGNTQYF.

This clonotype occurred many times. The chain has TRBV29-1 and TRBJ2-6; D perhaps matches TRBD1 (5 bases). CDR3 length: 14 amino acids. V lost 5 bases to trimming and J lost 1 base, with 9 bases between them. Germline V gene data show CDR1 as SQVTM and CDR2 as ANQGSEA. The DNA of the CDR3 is TGCAGCGTTCCCTCAGGGTCTGGGGCCAACGTCCTGACTTTC. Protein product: CSVPSGSGANVLTF.

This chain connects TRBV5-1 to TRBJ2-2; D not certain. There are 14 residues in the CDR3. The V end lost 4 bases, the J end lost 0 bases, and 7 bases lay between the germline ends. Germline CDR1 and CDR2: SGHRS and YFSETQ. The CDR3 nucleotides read TGCGCCAGCAGCACATTCGCGAACACCGGGGAGCTGTTTTTT. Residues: CASSTFANTGELFF.

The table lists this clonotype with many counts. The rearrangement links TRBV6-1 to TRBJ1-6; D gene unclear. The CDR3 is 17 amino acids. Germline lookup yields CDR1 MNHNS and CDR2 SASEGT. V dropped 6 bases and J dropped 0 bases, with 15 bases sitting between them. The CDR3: CASRRLSPSSYNSPLHF. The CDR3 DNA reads TGTGCCAGCAGGAGGCTGAGCCCGAGCTCCTATAATTCACCCCTCCACTTT.

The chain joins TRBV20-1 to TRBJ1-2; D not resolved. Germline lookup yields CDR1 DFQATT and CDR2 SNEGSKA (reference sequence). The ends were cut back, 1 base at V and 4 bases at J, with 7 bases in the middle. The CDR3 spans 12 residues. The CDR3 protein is CSARGFRYGYTF. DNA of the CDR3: TGCAGTGCTAGAGGATTTCGCTATGGCTACACCTTC.

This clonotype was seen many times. The CDR3 DNA follows: TGCAGTGCTAGAGATAGGGACGGAATATCCTACGAGCAGTACTTC. It translates to CSARDRDGISYEQYF. The rearrangement uses TRBV20-1 and TRBJ2-7; either TRBD1 or TRBD2 may supply D (5 bases each). V lost 0 bases to trimming and J lost 1 base, with 13 bases between them. This CDR3 contains 15 residues. Germline lookup yields CDR1 DFQATT and CDR2 SNEGSKA (reference sequence).

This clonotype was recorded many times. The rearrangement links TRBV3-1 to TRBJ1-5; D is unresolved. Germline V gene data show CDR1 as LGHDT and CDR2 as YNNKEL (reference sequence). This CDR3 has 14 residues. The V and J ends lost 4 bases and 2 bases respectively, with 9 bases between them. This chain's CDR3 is CASSRGWGNQPQHF. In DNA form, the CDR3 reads TGTGCCAGCAGCCGGGGATGGGGCAATCAGCCCCAGCATTTT.